These 30 T cell receptor beta chains came from one sample sequenced in a study of PD-1 blockade in classical Hodgkin lymphoma. Here immunoSEQ multiplex PCR was the method, and the copy in TCRdb shows in-frame clones only, minus some. The sample has 850 to 1,000 clones; roughly 70% are singletons. As to time point: cycle 4 day 1 (C4D1), after 5 to 7 weeks of nivolumab. Brentuximab vedotin exposure varied, and every patient relapsed after autologous stem cell transplantation. Magnetic negative selection of thawed PBMCs yielded the CD8+ T cells. Sequencing used CD8+ T cells from blood, obtained before the fourth cycle of nivolumab. All receptors derive from a human donor with classical Hodgkin lymphoma.

J is TRBJ2-3 and V is TRBV28, with 12 positions matching TRBD2. Per the germline V gene, CDR1 is MDHEN and CDR2 is SYDVKM. The CDR3 consists of 17 residues. J lost 6 bases, V lost 4 bases, and 11 bases had no gene match. The CDR3 sequence is CASSSGLAGKLADTQYF. Written as DNA, the CDR3 is TGTGCCAGCAGTTCCGGACTAGCGGGAAAGTTAGCGGATACGCAGTATTTT.

Here the CDR3 reads CASSIPLSSGDNEQFF. CDR3 DNA sequence: TGTGCCAGTAGTATTCCCCTGTCTAGCGGGGACAATGAGCAGTTCTTC. The rearrangement uses TRBV19 and TRBJ2-1, with 9 bases fitting TRBD2. The CDR3 covers 16 residues. Trimming removed 3 bases from V and 5 bases from J; junction bases left unmatched: 8. Germline-derived CDR1 and CDR2 are LNHDA and SQIVND (reference sequence). The full variable domain, completed using reference TRBV19 and TRBJ2-1, is DGGITQSPKYLFRKEGQNVTLSCEQNLNHDAMYWYRQDPGQGLRLIYYSQIVNDFQKGDIAEGYSVSREKKESFPLTVTSAQKNPTAFYLCASSIPLSSGDNEQFFGPGTRLTVL.

The rearrangement uses TRBV30 and TRBJ2-3, with a tentative D call TRBD2 (5 bases). Germline V gives CDR1 GTSNPN, CDR2 SVGIG (reference sequence). This CDR3 is built from 14 residues. V shed 0 bases and J shed 0 bases, with 7 bases lying between them. The CDR3 sequence: CAWSVRVSTDTQYF. As DNA, the CDR3 is TGTGCCTGGAGTGTGAGGGTCAGCACAGATACGCAGTATTTT.

The rearrangement joins TRBV6-5 to TRBJ2-7; D gene uncertain. The CDR3 length is 14 residues. Trimming stripped 0 bases from V and 0 bases from J, with 6 bases between. Germline CDR1 reads MNHEY; CDR2 reads SVGAGI. This CDR3 is CASSYSGNSYEQYF. CDR3 sequence (DNA): TGTGCCAGCAGTTACTCTGGCAACTCCTACGAGCAGTACTTC.

The V gene is TRBV6-1, the J gene TRBJ2-1, with a weak D call TRBD2 (6 bases). Trimming took 2 bases from V and 2 from J, leaving 16 bases between them. The V gene's germline CDR1 is MNHNS and CDR2 SASEGT. This CDR3 contains 17 residues. The CDR3 coding sequence is TGTGCCAGCAGTGAATTGGGAGGCAGTTCGCCCTACAATGAGCAGTTCTTC. Protein sequence: CASSELGGSSPYNEQFF.

The gene calls are TRBV11-3 and TRBJ1-1; a possible D gene is TRBD1 (5 bases). CDR3 length: 13 residues. Trimming cost V 4 bases and J 3 bases, with 9 bases left between them. CDR1 and CDR2 from the germline V gene are SGHNT and YENEEA. In DNA form, the CDR3 reads TGTGCCAGCAGCTGGACAAGACACACTGAAGCTTTCTTT. Its translation is CASSWTRHTEAFF.

Sample share makes this clone large. This chain uses TRBV28 with TRBJ2-2, with D hard to call. V gave up 8 bases and J gave up 0 bases, with 10 bases separating them. Per germline, CDR1 MDHEN and CDR2 SYDVKM. The CDR3 extends over 14 amino acids. CDR3 sequence reads: CASHAGSNTGELFF. In DNA, the CDR3 is TGTGCCAGCCATGCCGGCTCGAACACCGGGGAGCTGTTTTTT.

This clone is termed hyperexpanded. This sequence joins TRBV13 and TRBJ1-1; D unclear. With 2 bases removed from V and 6 bases from J, the gap between germline ends came to 4 bases. This CDR3 spans 11 amino acids. Germline loops: CDR1 PRHDT, CDR2 FYEKMQ (reference sequence). The CDR3 loop is CASSLSPEAFF. CDR3 sequence (DNA): TGTGCCAGCAGCTTAAGCCCTGAAGCTTTCTTT. Combining the CDR3 with reference TRBV13 and TRBJ1-1 gives the whole variable domain AAGVIQSPRHLIKEKRETATLKCYPIPRHDTVYWYQQGPGQDPQFLISFYEKMQSDKGSIPDRFSAQQFSDYHSELNMSSLELGDSALYFCASSLSPEAFFGQGTRLTVV.

This chain links TRBV7-9 with TRBJ2-2; 10 nucleotides match TRBD1. Germline CDR1 and CDR2: SEHNR and FQNEAQ (reference sequence). Losses at the gene ends were 10 bases for V and 4 bases for J; bases not matched to a gene: 9. The CDR3 is 15 amino acids. The CDR3 DNA follows: TGTGCCAACCATCCGGGACAGGGGCCCACCGGGGAGCTGTTTTTT. Amino acid sequence: CANHPGQGPTGELFF. The variable domain in full, with the rest retrieved from reference TRBV7-9 and TRBJ2-2, is DTGVSQNPRHKITKRGQNVTFRCDPISEHNRLYWYRQTLGQGPEFLTYFQNEAQLEKSRLLSDRFSAERPKGSFSTLEIQRTEQGDSAMYLCANHPGQGPTGELFFGEGSRLTVL.

The rearrangement links TRBV4-2 to TRBJ1-1, with D uncertain. The CDR3 extends over 16 amino acids. Germline V gene sequence: CDR1 LGHNA, CDR2 YNFKEQ. V was pared by 1 base and J by 0 bases, with 12 bases between. The CDR3 DNA reads TGTGCCAGCAGCCAAGTCGAGGGAGTCATGAACACTGAAGCTTTCTTT. This translates into CASSQVEGVMNTEAFF.

The genes are TRBV5-1 and TRBJ1-2, with 7 bases fitting TRBD1. This CDR3 has 16 residues. V trimming: 0 bases; J trimming: 3 bases; junction bases outside the gene matches: 8. CDR1 and CDR2 (germline): SGHRS, YFSETQ. This CDR3 is CASSLVADRPDYGYTF. CDR3 nucleotide sequence: TGCGCCAGCAGCTTGGTCGCGGACAGGCCTGACTATGGCTACACCTTC.

This clone came up a few times. The chain carries TRBV28 and TRBJ2-7, with D possibly matching TRBD2 (5 bases). Trimming left V 7 bases short and J 3 bases short, with 13 bases between. The CDR3 loop spans 13 amino acids. Germline V lookup: CDR1 MDHEN, CDR2 SYDVKM. The CDR3 is CASTPPGSYEQYF. The CDR3, as DNA: TGTGCCAGCACTCCCCCTGGGAGCTACGAGCAGTACTTC.

This clone is categorized as large (0.1 to 1%). CDR3 DNA sequence: TGTGCCATCAGTGAAGGGCAGGGCTACGAGCAGTACTTC. Its protein product is CAISEGQGYEQYF. The chain joins TRBV10-3 to TRBJ2-7; D may be TRBD1 (5 bases). Germline assignment: CDR1 ENHRY and CDR2 SYGVKD. This CDR3 comprises 13 residues. The germline V and J ends were trimmed by 3 bases and 3 bases, with 9 bases remaining between them.

The chain joins TRBV2 to TRBJ2-2; TRBD2 aligns across 8 bases. In germline, CDR1 is SNHLY, CDR2 FYNNEI. J was trimmed by 3 bases and V by 3 bases; bases with no gene match: 9. The CDR3 consists of 17 residues. CDR3 residues: CASSERGAGRYTGELFF. As DNA, the CDR3 is TGTGCCAGCAGTGAGCGGGGGGCGGGAAGGTACACCGGGGAGCTGTTTTTT.

CDR3 bases: TGTGCCTGGAGTGTGACAAGGTCCCTTGCCGATACGCAGTATTTT. It yields the protein CAWSVTRSLADTQYF. The V gene is TRBV30, the J gene TRBJ2-3; D is undetermined. This CDR3 region has 15 residues. The germline V gene encodes CDR1 GTSNPN and CDR2 SVGIG (reference sequence). Trimming shortened V by 0 bases and J by 6 bases, and 16 bases separated the two germline ends.

This clone was picked up a small number of times. This chain uses TRBV5-5 with TRBJ1-6; D ambiguous. CDR1 and CDR2 (germline): SGHKS, YYEKEE (reference sequence). There are 16 residues in the CDR3. V was shortened by 0 bases and J by 7 bases, with 14 bases between the two germline ends. The CDR3 here is CASSLGEWRINSPLHF. In DNA, the CDR3 is TGTGCCAGCAGCTTGGGAGAGTGGCGGATCAATTCACCCCTCCACTTT.

The V and J genes are TRBV11-2 and TRBJ1-2; TRBD1 is a possible D gene (6 bases). The germline gives CDR1 SGHAT, CDR2 FQNNGV. Trimming removed 4 bases at V and 4 bases at J, with 16 bases between. The CDR3 is 15 residues long. The CDR3, as DNA: TGTGCCAGCAGCTCCTCCGGGACATCTCCCTATGGCTACACCTTC. It yields the protein CASSSSGTSPYGYTF.

The chain carries TRBV7-8 and TRBJ2-6; D ambiguous. V was pared by 5 bases and J by 0 bases, with 5 bases between. This CDR3 has 14 amino acids. Per the germline V gene, CDR1 is SGHVS and CDR2 is FQNEAQ. In nucleotides, the CDR3 is TGTGCCAGCAGCAGGAGCTCTGGGGCCAACGTCCTGACTTTC. Its protein is CASSRSSGANVLTF.

This rearrangement joins TRBV5-1 to TRBJ1-2; tentatively, D is TRBD1 (6 bases). The CDR3 is made up of 13 amino acids. V shed 2 bases and J shed 4 bases, with 9 bases lying between them. Germline V gives CDR1 SGHRS, CDR2 YFSETQ. The CDR3 loop is CASSFGQLYGYTF. In nucleotides, the CDR3 is TGCGCCAGCAGCTTTGGACAGCTCTATGGCTACACCTTC. The full variable domain, rest sourced from reference TRBV5-1 and TRBJ1-2, is KAGVTQTPRYLIKTRGQQVTLSCSPISGHRSVSWYQQTPGQGLQFLFEYFSETQRNKGNFPGRFSGRQFSNSRSEMNVSTLELGDSALYLCASSFGQLYGYTFGSGTRLTVV.

The gene calls are TRBV30 and TRBJ1-1, with D maybe TRBD1 (5 bases). V lost 0 bases and J 1 base, leaving 9 bases between the germline ends. Looked up from germline, CDR1 is GTSNPN and CDR2 is SVGIG (reference sequence). The CDR3 consists of 14 residues. The CDR3 region has the DNA TGTGCCTGGAGTGTACTTGGGGGGAACACTGAAGCTTTCTTT. As protein: CAWSVLGGNTEAFF. The full variable domain, completed using reference TRBV30 and TRBJ1-1, is SQTIHQWPATLVQPVGSPLSLECTVEGTSNPNLYWYRQAAGRGLQLLFYSVGIGQISSEVPQNLSASRPQDRQFILSSKKLLLSDSGFYLCAWSVLGGNTEAFFGQGTRLTVV.

The chain employs TRBV11-2 and TRBJ2-1; 9 bases are shared with TRBD1. Germline V lookup: CDR1 SGHAT, CDR2 FQNNGV. With 3 bases clipped from V and 7 bases from J, the junction kept 4 bases outside the gene matches. The CDR3 covers 14 residues. Written as DNA, the CDR3 is TGTGCCAGCAGCTTTGGGACAGGGTTGAATGAGCAGTTCTTC. This translates into CASSFGTGLNEQFF.

V and J are TRBV5-6 and TRBJ2-7; TRBD2 might be the D (6 bases). This CDR3 has 14 amino acids. The V gene lost 5 bases and the J gene lost 3 bases, with 15 bases spanning the gap. Germline V gene sequence: CDR1 SGHDT, CDR2 YYEEEE. The chain's CDR3 is CASSLPGGDYEQYF. The CDR3 DNA sequence: TGTGCCAGCAGTCTACCCGGGGGTGACTACGAGCAGTACTTC.

The sample holds a few counts of this clone. This sequence joins TRBV6-4 and TRBJ2-1; D gene unclear. V was cut by 4 bases and J by 6 bases, with 10 bases left in between. CDR1 is MRHNA and CDR2 is SNTAGT in the germline V gene. This CDR3 comprises 13 residues. The CDR3 DNA is TGTGCCAGCAGTGTGGGGAACTCCAATGAGCAGTTCTTC. Its protein is CASSVGNSNEQFF.

The chain is built from TRBV6-4 and TRBJ2-1; no reliable D call. Trimming removed 3 bases from V and 1 base from J, with 10 bases in between. This CDR3 is 15 amino acids long. Germline CDR1 is MRHNA and CDR2 is SNTAGT. The CDR3 is CASSESPESYNEQFF. The CDR3 coding sequence is TGTGCCAGCAGTGAATCGCCGGAATCCTACAATGAGCAGTTCTTC.

This clone appeared a few times. V gene TRBV2 combines with J gene TRBJ1-3, with 8 bases matching TRBD1. Losses at the gene ends were 6 bases for V and 4 bases for J; bases not matched to a gene: 8. The CDR3 has 15 amino acids. The germline gives CDR1 SNHLY, CDR2 FYNNEI. The CDR3 nucleotides are TGTGCCAGCAGAAATGACCGGGACAGGGGAAACACCATATATTTT. Translation: CASRNDRDRGNTIYF.

This clone showed up just a few times. The gene calls are TRBV10-3 and TRBJ1-1; a possible D gene is TRBD1 (5 bases). Germline V gives CDR1 ENHRY, CDR2 SYGVKD. V was pared by 3 bases and J by 1 base, with 9 bases between. The CDR3 consists of 14 residues. CDR3 protein: CAISEPGGNTEAFF. The CDR3 DNA follows: TGTGCCATCAGTGAACCGGGGGGGAACACTGAAGCTTTCTTT.

The chain joins TRBV30 to TRBJ2-1; 10 bases agree with TRBD2. J was trimmed by 6 bases and V by 6 bases; bases with no gene match: 11. In germline, CDR1 is GTSNPN, CDR2 SVGIG (reference sequence). The CDR3 covers 15 residues. The CDR3 is CACQSGRAYANEQFF. CDR3 coding DNA: TGTGCCTGCCAAAGCGGGAGGGCCTATGCCAATGAGCAGTTCTTC.

The V gene is TRBV18, the J gene TRBJ2-2; TRBD2 agrees at 7 bases. V was pared by 3 bases and J by 6 bases, with 7 bases of the junction left unmatched. This CDR3 spans 15 amino acids. The germline V gene encodes CDR1 KGHSH and CDR2 LQKENI. The CDR3 reads CASSPGDYPAGELFF. CDR3 sequence (DNA): TGTGCCAGCTCACCCGGGGACTACCCGGCCGGGGAGCTGTTTTTT.

V and J are TRBV25-1 and TRBJ2-7; tentative D call: TRBD1 (5 bases). Germline V gene data show CDR1 as MGHDK and CDR2 as SYGVNS. Between the trimmed V and J ends, which lost 4 bases and 7 bases, there was a span of 8 bases. The CDR3 runs to 11 residues. In nucleotides, the CDR3 is TGTGCCAGCAGTGTAAGGGGAGAGCAGTACTTC. The encoded protein is CASSVRGEQYF.

The chain couples TRBV12-5 to TRBJ2-7; D uncertain. Trimming took 9 bases from V and 0 from J, leaving 9 bases between them. This CDR3 has 12 amino acids. Germline V gene data show CDR1 as LGHNT and CDR2 as FRNRAP. CDR3 in DNA: TGTGCTAGCGCAGGTAGCTCCTACGAGCAGTACTTC. Amino acid sequence: CASAGSSYEQYF.